Shown below are 22 T cell receptor beta chains from a single sample sequenced in a study of Tregs in tolerant kidney transplant recipients. Profiling relied on immunoSEQ multiplex PCR, and the TCRdb table lists in-frame clones only, not all of them. The table records around 50,000 clones, approximately 89% of them present only once. Related graft donors supplied nonmyeloablative bone marrow transplants, and mixed chimerism was transient. This specimen consisted of CD8+ T cells from blood (PBMCs), obtained 12 months after the transplant. The receptor source for this set is a human patient who received a combined kidney and bone marrow transplant. Some T cells may have come from the graft donor.

CDR3 amino acids: CASSPPVGMGTGTQEQYF. CDR3 sequence (DNA): TGCGCCAGCAGCCCCCCCGTGGGTATGGGGACTGGGACCCAGGAGCAGTACTTC. The V and J genes are TRBV4-1 and TRBJ2-7, with D tentatively TRBD2 (6 bases). Germline V lookup: CDR1 MGHRA, CDR2 YSYEKL. The germline V and J ends were trimmed by 4 bases and 7 bases, with 29 bases remaining between them. The CDR3 is made up of 18 amino acids.

V is TRBV9 and J is TRBJ1-2, with 8 bases fitting TRBD1. The CDR3 spans 14 residues. V was pared by 1 base and J by 3 bases, with 2 bases of the junction left unmatched. Germline V gene data show CDR1 as SGDLS and CDR2 as YYNGEE. The chain's CDR3 is CASSVTGGYYGYTF. CDR3 nucleotide sequence: TGTGCCAGCAGCGTAACAGGGGGGTACTATGGCTACACCTTC.

This chain links TRBV9 with TRBJ2-1; 9 nucleotides line up with TRBD2. This CDR3 spans 12 amino acids. CDR1 is SGDLS and CDR2 is YYNGEE in the germline V gene. After removal of 3 bases from V and 12 bases from J, the junction contained 4 bases not matched to a gene. CDR3 DNA sequence: TGTGCCAGCAGCGGAACGACTAGCGGGCAGTTCTTC. Its translation: CASSGTTSGQFF.

This clone was counted once. This rearrangement joins TRBV30 to TRBJ2-2, with TRBD1 as a possible D gene (6 bases). V was clipped by 4 bases and J by 8 bases, with 11 bases between them. The length of the CDR3 is 12 residues. Germline loops: CDR1 GTSNPN, CDR2 SVGIG (reference sequence). The DNA for the CDR3 is TGTGCCTGGAATGGGGGCCAGGGGGAGCTGTTTTTT. It codes for CAWNGGQGELFF.

This clone was seen only once. The gene calls are TRBV30 and TRBJ2-1; unclear D gene. The V end lost 8 bases, the J end lost 5 bases, and 16 bases lay between the germline ends. The CDR3 is 13 amino acids. CDR1 and CDR2 (germline): GTSNPN, SVGIG (reference sequence). In DNA form, the CDR3 reads TGTGCCGGTGAGGAGTTTCAAAACAATGAGCAGTTCTTC. Its protein is CAGEEFQNNEQFF.

This rearrangement joins TRBV9 to TRBJ2-5; TRBD1 is a possible D gene (5 bases). CDR1 and CDR2 from the germline V gene are SGDLS and YYNGEE. V was shortened by 0 bases and J by 1 base, with 10 bases between the two germline ends. The CDR3 has 15 residues. CDR3 region: CASSVESGSQETQYF. The CDR3, as DNA: TGTGCCAGCAGCGTAGAATCAGGGTCCCAAGAGACCCAGTACTTC.

The V and J genes are TRBV6-5 and TRBJ2-3; a weak D match, TRBD1 (5 bases). Germline lookup yields CDR1 MNHEY and CDR2 SVGAGI. The CDR3 totals 15 residues. Trimming took off 1 base at V and 4 bases at J, with 12 bases between the two ends. Here the CDR3 DNA reads TGTGCCAGCAGTTACTTCCAGGGTAATTCAGATACGCAGTATTTT. Its translation: CASSYFQGNSDTQYF.

This rearrangement joins TRBV27 to TRBJ2-4; 15 bases agree with TRBD2. The CDR3 has 17 amino acids. Germline values: CDR1 MNHEY, CDR2 SMNVEV (reference sequence). V gave up 2 bases and J gave up 4 bases; unmatched junction bases: 3. The CDR3 DNA reads TGTGCCAGCAGTTTACGGACTAGCGGGGGGGGAAAAAACATTCAGTACTTC. Translation gives CASSLRTSGGGKNIQYF.

V gene TRBV28 combines with J gene TRBJ1-5; D remains ambiguous. CDR3 length equals 14 residues. V was trimmed by 3 bases and J by 5 bases, leaving 11 bases between them. From germline, CDR1 is MDHEN and CDR2 SYDVKM. CDR3 DNA sequence: TGTGCCAGCAGTTTGTTTCGAGCGTATCAGCCCCAGCATTTT. Its protein product is CASSLFRAYQPQHF.

The chain carries TRBV5-1 and TRBJ2-1; 8 nucleotides match TRBD2. CDR1 and CDR2 from the germline V gene are SGHRS and YFSETQ. The CDR3 covers 15 residues. V was pared by 4 bases and J by 0 bases, with 3 bases of the junction left unmatched. CDR3 sequence reads: CASSHTSGSYNEQFF. For the CDR3, the DNA is TGCGCCAGCAGCCACACTAGCGGCTCCTACAATGAGCAGTTCTTC.

The chain couples TRBV7-9 to TRBJ2-5, with 10 nucleotides matching TRBD2. The DNA matches TRBJ2-7 better at its end, which makes the J call doubtful. Germline assignment: CDR1 SEHNR and CDR2 FQNEAQ (reference sequence). The CDR3 extends over 16 amino acids. The CDR3 spells CASSSGTSVKPYEQYF. CDR3 bases: TGTGCCAGCAGCTCCGGGACTAGCGTAAAACCCTACGAGCAGTACTTC.

This clone appeared once. CDR3 sequence: CASGGPTGNSYEQYF. The CDR3 DNA reads TGTGCCAGCGGGGGACCGACAGGGAACTCCTACGAGCAGTACTTC. The rearrangement links TRBV27 to TRBJ2-7, with 7 bases that match TRBD1. The CDR3 runs 15 residues. Germline CDR1 is MNHEY and CDR2 is SMNVEV (reference sequence). With 8 bases clipped from V and 0 bases from J, the junction kept 10 bases outside the gene matches.

This clone showed up just a few times. Mismatch with germline at one junction end may stem from a read error. Distinct nucleotide sequences in the sample also encode this CDR3. The rearrangement links TRBV4-3 to TRBJ1-6; no clear D. CDR1 is LGHNA, CDR2 YSLEER, per germline. This CDR3 region has 13 residues. For the CDR3, the DNA is TGCGCCAGCAGCGCGGCGAACAATTCCCCCCTCCACTTT. Translating it yields CASSAANNSPLHF.

The genes are TRBV5-6 and TRBJ2-2; 7 bases are a match to TRBD2. Germline CDR1 reads SGHDT; CDR2 reads YYEEEE. CDR3 length: 16 residues. With 4 bases clipped from V and 0 bases from J, the junction kept 6 bases outside the gene matches. CDR3 nucleotides: TGTGCCAGCAGCCGTCTAGCGGAAGCGAACACCGGGGAGCTGTTTTTT. This encodes CASSRLAEANTGELFF.

The rearrangement joins TRBV9 to TRBJ2-1, with TRBD2 identical over 7 bases. The CDR3 contains 15 residues. In germline, CDR1 is SGDLS, CDR2 YYNGEE. J was trimmed by 3 bases and V by 0 bases; bases with no gene match: 3. CDR3 residues: CASSVDGGYYNEQFF. The CDR3 region has the DNA TGTGCCAGCAGCGTAGACGGGGGGTACTACAATGAGCAGTTCTTC.

The J gene is TRBJ2-5, the V gene TRBV29-1; 7 bases agree with TRBD1. This CDR3 has 11 amino acids. The V segment lost 7 bases and the J segment 6 bases; nucleotides outside the gene matches: 5. Germline CDR1 reads SQVTM; CDR2 reads ANQGSEA. Here the CDR3 DNA reads TGCAGCGCGCCACAGGGGAAGACCCAGTACTTC. This codes for CSAPQGKTQYF. Full variable domain (rest looked up from reference TRBV29-1 and TRBJ2-5): SAVISQKPSRDICQRGTSLTIQCQVDSQVTMMFWYRQQPGQSLTLIATANQGSEATYESGFVIDKFPISRPNLTFSTLTVSNMSPEDSSIYLCSAPQGKTQYFGPGTRLLVL.

This chain connects TRBV7-8 to TRBJ2-7, with D hard to call. Germline V lookup: CDR1 SGHVS, CDR2 FQNEAQ. This CDR3 comprises 11 residues. V was pared by 5 bases and J by 4 bases, with 6 bases between. The CDR3: CASSTTYEQYF. CDR3 nucleotides: TGTGCCAGCAGCACCACATACGAGCAGTACTTC.

The chain employs TRBV15 and TRBJ1-2; D gene unclear. This CDR3 comprises 13 residues. Trimming removed 1 base at V and 4 bases at J, with 7 bases between. CDR1 LNHNV and CDR2 YYDKDF come from the germline V gene (reference sequence). CDR3 sequence reads: CATSRVPLYGYTF. The CDR3 DNA follows: TGTGCCACCAGCAGAGTACCACTCTATGGCTACACCTTC.

The chain employs TRBV7-6 and TRBJ2-2, with a possible D match to TRBD1 (6 bases). This CDR3 is 15 amino acids long. The germline V gene has CDR1 SGHVS and CDR2 FNYEAQ. The V and J ends lost 6 bases and 2 bases respectively, with 13 bases between them. The DNA of the CDR3 is TGTGCCAGCAGTCTTGGGACAACCAACACCGGGGAGCTGTTTTTT. It specifies CASSLGTTNTGELFF.

The V call is TRBV15, the J call TRBJ2-6; tentative D call: TRBD1 (6 bases). V was trimmed by 1 base and J by 0 bases, leaving 16 bases between them. There are 19 residues in the CDR3. The germline V gene has CDR1 LNHNV and CDR2 YYDKDF (reference sequence). The CDR3 bases are TGTGCCACCAGCAGAGGGACAGTTGCCCGGTACTCTGGGGCCAACGTCCTGACTTTC. Its protein product is CATSRGTVARYSGANVLTF.

This clone showed up just once. The V call is TRBV28, the J call TRBJ2-7; 7 bases agree with TRBD1. The CDR3 totals 15 residues. Per the germline V gene, CDR1 is MDHEN and CDR2 is SYDVKM. Trimming at V came to 2 bases and at J to 2 bases, leaving 6 bases not matched to a gene. CDR3 DNA: TGTGCCAGCAGTTTACAGACAGGGCAAACCTACGAGCAGTACTTC. This codes for CASSLQTGQTYEQYF.

This chain joins TRBV7-6 and TRBJ1-1; TRBD1 is a possible D gene (5 bases). Germline V gene lookup returns CDR1 SGHVS and CDR2 FNYEAQ. Trimming took off 0 bases at V and 5 bases at J, with 13 bases between the two ends. CDR3 size: 15 residues. The CDR3 sequence: CASSLAPGGRTEAFF. CDR3 sequence (DNA): TGTGCCAGCAGCTTAGCGCCCGGGGGAAGGACTGAAGCTTTCTTT.